The 3 T cell receptor beta chains given below trace back to one sample, sequenced in a study of T cells after yellow fever vaccination. TCRdb fed the 5' RACE reads into MiXCR, producing one record per CDR3 protein. The sample carries under 70,000 distinct CDR3 sequences, around 7% recorded once. The sequencing used CD8+ T cells sorted from PBMCs, collected on the day of the first yellow fever vaccination. Receptors were obtained from a man younger than 35 who received the YFV17D yellow fever vaccine.

This clonotype has ten or more counts. The chain has TRBV24-1 and TRBJ1-2; tentative D call: TRBD1 (5 bases). The CDR3 has 13 residues. Germline V CDR1 and CDR2: KGHDR, SFDVKD. The V gene lost 5 bases and the J gene lost 4 bases, with 10 bases spanning the gap. DNA of the CDR3: TGTGCCACCAGTGTAGACAGAGCCTATGGCTACACCTTC. It encodes CATSVDRAYGYTF.

Many counts were recorded for this clonotype. The chain has TRBV18 and TRBJ2-1; possible D gene TRBD2, 5 bases. CDR3 size: 15 residues. V lost 3 bases, J lost 10 bases, and 19 bases lay in between. Germline V gives CDR1 KGHSH, CDR2 LQKENI. This chain's CDR3 is CASSPGLRAGLEQFF. DNA for the CDR3: TGTGCCAGCTCACCCGGACTGCGAGCTGGGTTGGAGCAGTTCTTC.

Only a few counts were recorded for this clonotype. V usage is TRBV6-2 or TRBV6-3 and J usage is TRBJ2-3, with TRBD1 identical over 7 bases. Unmatched junction bases numbered 4, after V lost 5 bases and J lost 2 bases. Germline CDR1 reads MNHEY; CDR2 reads SVGEGT. The CDR3 length is 14 residues. CDR3 sequence reads: CASSETGNTDTQYF. The CDR3 DNA reads as TGTGCCAGCAGTGAGACAGGGAACACAGATACGCAGTATTTT.